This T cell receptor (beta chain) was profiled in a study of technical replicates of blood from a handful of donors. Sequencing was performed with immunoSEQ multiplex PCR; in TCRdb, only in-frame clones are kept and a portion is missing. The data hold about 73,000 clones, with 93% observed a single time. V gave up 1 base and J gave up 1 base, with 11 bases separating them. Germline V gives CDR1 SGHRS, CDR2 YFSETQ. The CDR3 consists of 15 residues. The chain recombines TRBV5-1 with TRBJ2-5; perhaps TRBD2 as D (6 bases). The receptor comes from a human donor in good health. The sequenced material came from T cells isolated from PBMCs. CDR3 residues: CASSLLGGGQETQYF. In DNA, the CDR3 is TGCGCCAGCAGCTTGTTGGGAGGAGGCCAAGAGACCCAGTACTTC.